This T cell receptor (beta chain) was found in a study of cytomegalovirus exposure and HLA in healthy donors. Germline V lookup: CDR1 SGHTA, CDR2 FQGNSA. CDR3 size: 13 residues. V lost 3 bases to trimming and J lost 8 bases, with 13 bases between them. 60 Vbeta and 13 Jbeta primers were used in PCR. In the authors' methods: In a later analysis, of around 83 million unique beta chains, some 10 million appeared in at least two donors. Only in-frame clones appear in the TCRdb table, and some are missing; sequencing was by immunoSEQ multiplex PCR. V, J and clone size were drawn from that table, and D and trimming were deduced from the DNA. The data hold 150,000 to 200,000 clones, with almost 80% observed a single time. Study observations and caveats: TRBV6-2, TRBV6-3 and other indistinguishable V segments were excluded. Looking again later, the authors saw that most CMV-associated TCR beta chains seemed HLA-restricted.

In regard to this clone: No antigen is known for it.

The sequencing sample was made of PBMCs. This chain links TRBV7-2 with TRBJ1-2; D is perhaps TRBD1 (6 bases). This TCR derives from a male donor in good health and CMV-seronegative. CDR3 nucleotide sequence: TGTGCCAGCAGCTTTCAGGGGCAATTCGGCTACACCTTC. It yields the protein CASSFQGQFGYTF.